This T cell receptor beta chain came from a study of CD8 T cells in ankylosing spondylitis. Broader study findings: The study identified a TCR beta motif of seven or eight highly homologous variants that appeared characteristic of ankylosing spondylitis blood.

This clonotype came up a few times. The antigen is not known. Using its own MiXCR run on the 5' RACE reads, TCRdb lists one record per CDR3 protein. This repertoire shows 750,000 to 850,000 distinct CDR3 sequences, 12% found once; its top ten account for under 0.6%. This CDR3 comprises 13 residues. In germline, CDR1 is LGHNA, CDR2 YNFKEQ. V gave up 1 base and J gave up 3 bases, with 7 bases separating them. The rearrangement joins TRBV4-2 to TRBJ2-7; D remains ambiguous. This TCR came from a male donor with ankylosing spondylitis. The source material was blood, either unsorted or a sorted T cell fraction (not recorded which). CDR3 sequence (DNA): TGTGCCAGCAGCCAAGGGACCTACTACGAGCAGTACTTC. Its translation is CASSQGTYYEQYF.